This T cell receptor beta chain originates from a study of T-cell memory formation after mild COVID-19. At the level of the study: Clusters of TCRs were largely donor specific.

V was shortened by 1 base and J by 1 base, with 11 bases between the two germline ends. The germline gives CDR1 SGHRS, CDR2 YFSETQ. The CDR3 extends over 15 amino acids. It was 5'RACE with constant-segment primers that produced the TCR alpha and TCR beta cDNA libraries, which carried sample barcodes and UMIs. MiXCR, applied by TCRdb to the 5' RACE reads, yields one record per CDR3 protein. The sample shows about 430,000 distinct CDR3 sequences, 20% to 30% of them seen only once. This receptor was taken from an adult woman who had mild COVID-19 (a few samples of this study predate the infection). Cell type and time point are not known. The chain combines TRBV5-1 with TRBJ1-1; D perhaps matches TRBD1 (5 bases). Sequenced sample: PBMCs or a T cell subset sorted from them (not recorded which). CDR3 sequence (DNA): TGCGCCAGCAGCTTGTATGGGGGGGAGAACACTGAAGCTTTCTTT. Protein sequence: CASSLYGGENTEAFF.